This T cell receptor beta chain is from a study of cytomegalovirus exposure and HLA in healthy donors. The CDR3 runs 15 residues. The PCR ran on 60 Vbeta and 13 Jbeta primers. As originally analysed: Later, an analysis found about 80 million unique TCR beta chains, and approximately 10 million of these were shared. The data were produced by immunoSEQ multiplex PCR, yet TCRdb's version contains in-frame clones alone and is incomplete. V and J calls plus clone size are reproduced from that table; the DNA served to infer D and trimming. The sample has 100,000 to 150,000 clones; about four fifths are singletons. Study results and caveats: Later, an analysis found that common viral pathogens appeared to be linked with several of the most significant clusters.

A remark on this clone: What it recognizes is unknown.

Each donor was healthy, and each was a bone marrow donor. The sequence was collected from a man in his late teens or twenties in good health and CMV-seronegative. Specimen: PBMCs. The chain recombines TRBV21-1 with TRBJ1-1; the D call of TRBD1 is as the table states it, not checked on the DNA. TRBV21-1 is a pseudogene segment. This CDR3 is CASSRAGERNTEAFF. The CDR3 coding sequence is TGTGCCAGCAGCAGGGCAGGGGAAAGGAACACTGAAGCTTTCTTT.